These T cell receptor beta chains were read from a single sample in a study of blood T cell repertoires in COVID-19. Data came from immunoSEQ multiplex PCR; TCRdb stores just in-frame clones and leaves some out. Among around 200,000 clones listed, 80% to 85% were seen once. Sequenced material: peripheral blood. The receptors come from a human donor in a cohort sampled during active COVID-19. Each CDR3 is given with its conserved first and last residue. A D gene is named only where the DNA matches it firmly. Only some rows state a clone size, as once, few, many or a class for expanded clones.

size	V	D	J	length	CDR3	DNA
-	TRBV6-2/TRBV6-3	-	TRBJ1-1	13	CASSYGGNTEAFF	TGTGCCAGCAGTTACGGGGGCAACACTGAAGCTTTCTTT
once	TRBV7-2	TRBD2	TRBJ2-3	14	CASSSTSGSRSQYF	TGTGCCAGCAGCTCGACTAGCGGGAGTCGTTCGCAGTATTTT
-	TRBV4-3	-	TRBJ2-6	16	CASSQDRGSGANVLTF	TGCGCCAGCAGCCAAGATAGGGGGTCTGGGGCCAACGTCCTGACTTTC
-	TRBV28	-	TRBJ2-2	13	CASLGGAYGELFF	TGTGCCAGCCTCGGGGGAGCTTACGGGGAGCTGTTTTTT
-	TRBV28	-	TRBJ2-5	13	CASNRDRLAAQYF	TGTGCCAGTAACCGGGACAGGCTAGCGGCCCAGTACTTC
-	TRBV18	-	TRBJ2-7	12	CASSSSSYEQYF	TGTGCCAGCTCTTCGAGCTCCTACGAGCAGTACTTC
-	TRBV6-5	-	TRBJ2-7	14	CASSYTGSGSEQYF	TGTGCCAGCAGTTACACCGGGAGTGGGAGCGAGCAGTACTTC
-	TRBV19	-	TRBJ1-5	18	CASSIDRGSTGINQPQHF	TGTGCCAGTAGTATAGATCGGGGTTCAACGGGGATCAATCAGCCCCAGCATTTT
-	TRBV19	TRBD2	TRBJ2-1	15	CASRKTSGIVNEQFF	TGTGCCAGTAGAAAGACTAGCGGGATAGTCAATGAGCAGTTCTTC
-	TRBV6-2/TRBV6-3	TRBD2	TRBJ2-7	15	CASSYRLAGGGEQYF	TGTGCCAGCAGTTACCGGCTAGCGGGAGGAGGCGAGCAGTACTTC
-	TRBV3-1/TRBV3-2	-	TRBJ1-1	14	CASSQPTGNTEAFF	TGTGCCAGCAGCCAGCCCACAGGGAACACTGAAGCTTTCTTT
-	TRBV10-3	TRBD2	TRBJ2-5	16	CAISERLSGRQETQYF	TGTGCCATCAGTGAGCGACTTAGCGGGAGACAAGAGACCCAGTACTTC
-	TRBV11-3	TRBD2	TRBJ2-7	16	CASSPGTSGFSYEQYF	TGTGCCAGCAGCCCCGGGACTAGCGGTTTCTCCTACGAGCAGTACTTC
once	TRBV5-1	TRBD1	TRBJ1-1	13	CASSLDRGAEAFF	TGCGCCAGCAGCTTGGACAGGGGTGCTGAAGCTTTCTTT
-	TRBV28	-	TRBJ2-7	11	CASSSPLEQYF	TGTGCCAGCAGTTCCCCACTGGAGCAGTACTTC
-	TRBV7-9	-	TRBJ1-1	14	CASSSGGMNTEAFF	TGTGCCAGCAGCTCGGGGGGCATGAACACTGAAGCTTTCTTT
-	TRBV25-1	-	TRBJ2-5	16	CASSEYVGGPKETQYF	TGTGCCAGCAGTGAATATGTGGGAGGTCCGAAGGAGACCCAGTACTTC
-	TRBV30	-	TRBJ2-6	14	CAWTLQGGANVLTF	TGTGCCTGGACCCTCCAGGGGGGAGCCAACGTCCTGACTTTC
-	TRBV6-5	-	TRBJ1-2	14	CASRRQLTLGGYTF	TGTGCCAGCAGAAGACAGTTGACTCTCGGGGGCTACACCTTC
-	TRBV24-1	-	TRBJ2-5	15	CATSDRGGEQETQYF	TGTGCCACCAGTGACCGAGGGGGGGAGCAAGAGACCCAGTACTTC
-	TRBV28	-	TRBJ2-7	11	CASGGSYEQYF	TGTGCCAGTGGCGGTTCCTACGAGCAGTACTTC
-	TRBV27	TRBD1	TRBJ1-2	14	CASSRQGTNYGYTF	TGTGCCAGCAGCCGACAGGGAACTAACTATGGCTACACCTTC
-	TRBV18	TRBD2	TRBJ2-1	15	CASSEAGGSYNEQFF	TGTGCCAGCTCGGAAGCGGGGGGCTCCTACAATGAGCAGTTCTTC
-	TRBV7-2	-	TRBJ2-7	14	CASSLVGAAYEQYF	TGTGCCAGCAGCTTAGTAGGGGCGGCCTACGAGCAGTACTTC
-	TRBV5-6	-	TRBJ2-7	15	CASSLGLRTSYEQYF	TGTGCCAGCAGCCTGGGACTCCGAACCTCCTACGAGCAGTACTTC
-	TRBV6-5	TRBD1	TRBJ1-4	14	CASSLTGGAEKLFF	TGTGCCAGCAGCCTGACAGGGGGCGCGGAAAAACTGTTTTTT
-	TRBV30	-	TRBJ1-1	16	CAWSVRDIRGFTEAFF	TGTGCCTGGAGTGTAAGGGACATTAGGGGGTTCACTGAAGCTTTCTTT
-	TRBV3-1/TRBV3-2	TRBD2	TRBJ2-5	15	CASSQVREGRETQYF	TGTGCCAGCAGCCAAGTGCGGGAGGGCCGGGAGACCCAGTACTTC
-	TRBV13	TRBD1	TRBJ1-2	13	CASSLGQGDGYTF	TGTGCCAGCAGCCTGGGACAGGGAGATGGCTACACCTTC
few	TRBV19	TRBD2	TRBJ2-3	17	CASSIGGSGSGTDTQYF	TGTGCCAGTAGTATTGGTGGTAGCGGGAGTGGGACAGATACGCAGTATTTT
-	TRBV5-1	-	TRBJ2-1	11	CASSPGQEQFF	TGCGCCAGCAGCCCCGGACAGGAGCAGTTCTTC
-	TRBV5-1	TRBD2	TRBJ2-3	17	CASSSTSSGRVTDTQYF	TGCGCCAGCAGCTCTACTTCTAGCGGGAGGGTCACAGATACGCAGTATTTT
-	TRBV30	-	TRBJ2-3	15	CAPRVCAGFTDTQYF	TGTGCCCCCCGAGTCTGCGCGGGGTTCACAGATACGCAGTATTTT
-	TRBV5-5	-	TRBJ1-5	16	CASSPYSGISNQPQHF	TGTGCCAGCAGCCCGTACAGCGGGATTAGCAATCAGCCCCAGCATTTT
-	TRBV27	-	TRBJ2-3	12	CASSPVTDTQYF	TGTGCCAGCAGCCCGGTTACAGATACGCAGTATTTT
few	TRBV4-3	-	TRBJ2-2	17	CASSLHQGARNTGELFF	TGCGCCAGCAGCCTCCATCAAGGGGCCAGGAACACCGGGGAGCTGTTTTTT
-	TRBV4-1	TRBD1	TRBJ1-2	14	CASSQAGQVYGYTF	TGCGCCAGCAGCCAAGCGGGACAGGTGTATGGCTACACCTTC
few	TRBV2	TRBD1	TRBJ1-4	14	CASSGQGTNEKLFF	TGTGCCAGCAGTGGACAGGGTACTAATGAAAAACTGTTTTTT
-	TRBV7-2	-	TRBJ1-4	15	CASSPSRATNEKLFF	TGTGCCAGCAGCCCCTCGCGAGCAACTAATGAAAAACTGTTTTTT
once	TRBV15	-	TRBJ2-2	15	CATSRDGSSTGELFF	TGTGCCACCAGCAGAGACGGTTCGAGCACCGGGGAGCTGTTTTTT
-	TRBV6-2/TRBV6-3	TRBD1	TRBJ1-5	16	CASSRDRVIGNQPQHF	TGTGCCAGCAGCCGTGACAGGGTCATAGGCAATCAGCCCCAGCATTTT
-	TRBV6-1	-	TRBJ2-5	13	CASSEYSEETQYF	TGTGCCAGCAGTGAATACTCGGAAGAGACCCAGTACTTC
-	TRBV3-1/TRBV3-2	TRBD1	TRBJ1-3	16	CASSQRLGQGANTIYF	TGTGCCAGCAGCCAAAGGTTGGGACAGGGGGCAAACACCATATATTTT
-	TRBV19	-	TRBJ2-5	17	CASSTTPFVGVQETQYF	TGTGCCAGTAGTACCACCCCTTTTGTGGGAGTACAAGAGACCCAGTACTTC
-	TRBV5-1	TRBD1	TRBJ1-2	15	CASSPRTGENYGYTF	TGCGCCAGCAGCCCGCGGACAGGGGAGAACTATGGCTACACCTTC